A selection of T cell receptor beta chains follows, all from one sample in a study of blood T cell repertoires in COVID-19. Using immunoSEQ multiplex PCR, the repertoire was profiled, and TCRdb retains in-frame clones only, with some absent. Of under 250,000 clones in the sample, about 87% were seen once. Sequencing was done on a sample of PBMCs or T cells enriched from blood (not recorded which). These receptors all stem from a woman under 40 who had been exposed to COVID-19. Each CDR3 is given with its conserved first and last residue. The D gene is left open where the match is weak. Clone size is given for some rows only: seen once, a few or many times, or a class if the clone is expanded.

size: NA
V: TRBV10-1
J: TRBJ1-1
D: NA
CDR3: CASSTGMNTEAFF
DNA: TGCGCCAGCAGTACAGGCATGAACACTGAAGCTTTCTTT

size: NA
V: TRBV12-5
J: TRBJ2-7
D: TRBD2
CDR3: CASGLGTSGSDEQYF
DNA: TGTGCTAGTGGTTTAGGGACTAGCGGGAGTGATGAGCAGTACTTC

size: NA
V: TRBV23-1
J: TRBJ2-7
D: TRBD1
CDR3: CASSHVDRVSYEQYF
DNA: TGCGCCAGCAGTCACGTGGACAGGGTCTCCTACGAGCAGTACTTC

size: NA
V: TRBV27
J: TRBJ2-1
D: TRBD2
CDR3: CASSSGTSGSNEQFF
DNA: TGTGCCAGCAGTTCCGGGACTAGCGGGAGCAATGAGCAGTTCTTC

size: NA
V: TRBV6-5
J: TRBJ1-1
D: TRBD1
CDR3: CASSSPPGQLKAEAFF
DNA: TGTGCCAGCAGTTCCCCCCCGGGACAGCTTAAGGCTGAAGCTTTCTTT

size: NA
V: TRBV11-2
J: TRBJ2-7
D: NA
CDR3: CASSLTASYEQYF
DNA: TGTGCCAGCAGCCTAACAGCTTCCTACGAGCAGTACTTC

size: NA
V: TRBV7-6
J: TRBJ1-1
D: NA
CDR3: CASSLTGNTEAFF
DNA: TGTGCCAGCAGCTTAACTGGGAACACTGAAGCTTTCTTT

size: NA
V: TRBV27
J: TRBJ1-5
D: NA
CDR3: CASSLWRGGQPQHF
DNA: TGTGCCAGCAGTTTATGGCGGGGGGGTCAGCCCCAGCATTTT

size: NA
V: TRBV5-1
J: TRBJ1-1
D: NA
CDR3: CASSLEGTEAFF
DNA: TGCGCCAGCAGCTTGGAGGGGACTGAAGCTTTCTTT

size: NA
V: TRBV5-1
J: TRBJ2-1
D: TRBD2
CDR3: CASSSIAGGQGNEQFF
DNA: TGCGCCAGCAGCTCTATAGCGGGAGGTCAGGGCAATGAGCAGTTCTTC

size: NA
V: TRBV28
J: TRBJ2-7
D: TRBD1
CDR3: CASRGSGTGTYEQYF
DNA: TGTGCCAGCAGGGGCTCCGGGACAGGGACCTACGAGCAGTACTTC

size: NA
V: TRBV2
J: TRBJ1-2
D: NA
CDR3: CASSVGRVYSNYGYTF
DNA: TGTGCCAGCAGTGTCGGCAGGGTATATAGTAACTATGGCTACACCTTC

size: NA
V: TRBV9
J: TRBJ2-7
D: TRBD2
CDR3: CASSVDTSGSDTESYEQYF
DNA: TGTGCCAGCAGCGTAGACACCAGCGGGAGTGATACCGAGTCCTACGAGCAGTACTTC

size: NA
V: TRBV23-1
J: TRBJ2-5
D: NA
CDR3: CASSQSAGRQETQYF
DNA: TGCGCCAGCAGTCAATCCGCTGGGCGTCAAGAGACCCAGTACTTC

size: NA
V: TRBV6-5
J: TRBJ1-1
D: NA
CDR3: CASSLTLNTEAFF
DNA: TGTGCCAGCAGCCTGACATTAAACACTGAAGCTTTCTTT

size: NA
V: TRBV3-1/TRBV3-2
J: TRBJ1-3
D: TRBD1
CDR3: CASSRRDRGNTIYF
DNA: TGTGCCAGCAGCCGTCGGGACAGGGGAAACACCATATATTTT

size: NA
V: TRBV4-1
J: TRBJ2-7
D: TRBD2
CDR3: CASSQVGGRRGYEQYF
DNA: TGCGCCAGCAGCCAAGTGGGCGGGAGGAGAGGCTACGAGCAGTACTTC

size: NA
V: TRBV19
J: TRBJ2-3
D: TRBD2
CDR3: CASRTSGSGQDTQYF
DNA: TGTGCCAGTAGGACCAGCGGGAGTGGGCAAGATACGCAGTATTTT

size: NA
V: TRBV6-5
J: TRBJ1-4
D: TRBD1
CDR3: CASRTTGASGGKLFF
DNA: TGTGCCAGCAGAACTACAGGGGCATCCGGGGGAAAACTGTTTTTT

size: NA
V: TRBV13
J: TRBJ2-7
D: NA
CDR3: CASSLPGVSEQYF
DNA: TGTGCCAGCAGCCTCCCAGGGGTCTCCGAGCAGTACTTC

size: NA
V: TRBV28
J: TRBJ2-7
D: NA
CDR3: CASSFRGTDEQYF
DNA: TGTGCCAGCAGTTTCAGGGGTACCGACGAGCAGTACTTC

size: NA
V: TRBV30
J: TRBJ1-5
D: NA
CDR3: CAWSGVSNQPQHF
DNA: TGTGCCTGGAGCGGGGTCTCCAATCAGCCCCAGCATTTT

size: NA
V: TRBV11-2
J: TRBJ2-2
D: NA
CDR3: CASSLSSVGELFF
DNA: TGTGCCAGCAGCTTAAGTTCAGTGGGGGAGCTGTTTTTT

size: NA
V: TRBV15
J: TRBJ2-2
D: TRBD2
CDR3: CATSKLAGETGELFF
DNA: TGTGCCACCAGCAAACTAGCGGGGGAAACCGGGGAGCTGTTTTTT

size: NA
V: TRBV5-1
J: TRBJ2-1
D: NA
CDR3: CASSLAIGDREQFF
DNA: TGCGCCAGCAGCTTGGCCATCGGGGATCGGGAGCAGTTCTTC

size: NA
V: TRBV5-4
J: TRBJ2-3
D: TRBD1
CDR3: CASSPGTDTDTQYF
DNA: TGTGCCAGCAGCCCCGGGACAGACACAGATACGCAGTATTTT

size: NA
V: TRBV5-1
J: TRBJ1-2
D: TRBD1
CDR3: CASSYGQGNGYTF
DNA: TGCGCCAGCAGCTATGGACAGGGGAACGGCTACACCTTC

size: NA
V: TRBV11-2
J: TRBJ1-4
D: TRBD1
CDR3: CASSFPQGADEKLFF
DNA: TGTGCCAGCAGCTTCCCACAGGGGGCGGATGAAAAACTGTTTTTT

size: NA
V: TRBV14
J: TRBJ2-4
D: TRBD1
CDR3: CASSQRQGVMNIQYF
DNA: TGTGCCAGCAGCCAGAGACAGGGGGTAATGAACATTCAGTACTTC

size: NA
V: TRBV4-1
J: TRBJ1-2
D: TRBD1
CDR3: CASSAPGQGNYGYTF
DNA: TGCGCCAGCAGCGCACCGGGACAGGGGAACTATGGCTACACCTTC

size: NA
V: TRBV6-1
J: TRBJ2-5
D: TRBD2
CDR3: CASSKDPRTSGTETQYF
DNA: TGTGCCAGTAGTAAAGATCCCAGGACTAGCGGGACTGAGACCCAGTACTTC

size: once
V: TRBV7-3
J: TRBJ1-3
D: NA
CDR3: CASTLSAGNTIYF
DNA: TGTGCCAGCACCTTATCTGCGGGAAACACCATATATTTT

size: NA
V: TRBV28
J: TRBJ2-6
D: NA
CDR3: CASRGTGFVANVLTF
DNA: TGTGCCAGCAGGGGCACAGGGTTTGTGGCCAACGTCCTGACTTTC

size: NA
V: TRBV24-1
J: TRBJ2-3
D: NA
CDR3: CATSDSGGTADTQYF
DNA: TGTGCCACCAGTGATTCGGGCGGGACCGCAGATACGCAGTATTTT

size: NA
V: TRBV6-1
J: TRBJ2-2
D: NA
CDR3: CASSAMTSRGFAGELFF
DNA: TGTGCCAGCAGTGCTATGACGTCCAGGGGATTCGCCGGGGAGCTGTTTTTT

size: NA
V: TRBV9
J: TRBJ2-1
D: TRBD2
CDR3: CASSVGASGLYNEQFF
DNA: TGTGCCAGCAGCGTAGGGGCTAGCGGCTTATACAATGAGCAGTTCTTC

size: NA
V: TRBV7-6
J: TRBJ2-2
D: TRBD2
CDR3: CASSTGTSGTGELFF
DNA: TGTGCCAGCAGCACCGGGACTAGCGGCACCGGGGAGCTGTTTTTT

size: NA
V: TRBV19
J: TRBJ1-1
D: NA
CDR3: CASSISFRGSTEAFF
DNA: TGTGCCAGTAGTATCAGTTTCAGGGGTAGCACTGAAGCTTTCTTT

size: NA
V: TRBV9
J: TRBJ1-2
D: NA
CDR3: CASSEDRTLSYGYTF
DNA: TGTGCCAGCAGCGAGGACAGAACTCTAAGCTATGGCTACACCTTC

size: once
V: TRBV4-1
J: TRBJ2-7
D: TRBD2
CDR3: CASANGLARSRGGEQYF
DNA: TGCGCCAGTGCAAATGGACTAGCGAGATCCCGTGGAGGGGAGCAGTACTTC

size: NA
V: TRBV5-1
J: TRBJ2-2
D: TRBD2
CDR3: CASSYSGRSTGELFF
DNA: TGCGCCAGCAGCTATAGCGGGAGGTCCACCGGGGAGCTGTTTTTT

size: NA
V: TRBV4-1
J: TRBJ2-4
D: TRBD1
CDR3: CASRPITGGKNIQYF
DNA: TGCGCCAGCAGACCCATCACAGGGGGCAAAAACATTCAGTACTTC

size: NA
V: TRBV19
J: TRBJ2-1
D: NA
CDR3: CASSIETRPVYNEQFF
DNA: TGTGCCAGTAGTATAGAGACTCGCCCGGTCTACAATGAGCAGTTCTTC

size: NA
V: TRBV20-1
J: TRBJ2-5
D: TRBD2
CDR3: CSASAASGRAGETQYF
DNA: TGCAGTGCTAGTGCGGCTAGCGGGAGGGCCGGGGAGACCCAGTACTTC